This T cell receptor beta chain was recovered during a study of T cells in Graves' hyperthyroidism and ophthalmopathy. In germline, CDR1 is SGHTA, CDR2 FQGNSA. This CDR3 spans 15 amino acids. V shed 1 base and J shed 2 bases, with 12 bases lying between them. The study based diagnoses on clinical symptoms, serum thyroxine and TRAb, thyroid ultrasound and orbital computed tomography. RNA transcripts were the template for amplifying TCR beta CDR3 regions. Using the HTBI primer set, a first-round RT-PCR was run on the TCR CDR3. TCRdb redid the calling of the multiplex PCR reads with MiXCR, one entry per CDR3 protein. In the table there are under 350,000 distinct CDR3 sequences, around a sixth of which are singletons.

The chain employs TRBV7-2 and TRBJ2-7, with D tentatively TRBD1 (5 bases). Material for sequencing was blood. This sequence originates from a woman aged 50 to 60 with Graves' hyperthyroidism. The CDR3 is CASSLDRSSTYEQYF. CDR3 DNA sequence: TGTGCCAGCAGCTTAGACAGGAGCTCAACCTACGAGCAGTACTTC.